This entry concerns a single TCR beta chain. This sample was taken from a study of T cell changes during pregnancy in multiple sclerosis. The CDR3 has 15 amino acids. Trimming shortened V by 1 base and J by 7 bases, and 17 bases separated the two germline ends. Per the germline V gene, CDR1 is LNHDA and CDR2 is SQIVND (reference sequence). The repertoire was sequenced with immunoSEQ multiplex PCR; TCRdb's copy has only in-frame clones and lacks some. This sample has about 41,000 clones, with 70% to 90% found just once. The sequence was obtained from a female donor with multiple sclerosis, enrolled in a pregnancy study. This chain connects TRBV19 to TRBJ2-7; maybe TRBD2 (5 bases). Here the sequenced sample was CD4+ T cells from peripheral blood mononuclear cells, taken in the first trimester of pregnancy. The CDR3 DNA is TGTGCCAGTAGTATAGTGAGCGGACCTACCAGGGAGCAGTACTTC. It encodes CASSIVSGPTREQYF.